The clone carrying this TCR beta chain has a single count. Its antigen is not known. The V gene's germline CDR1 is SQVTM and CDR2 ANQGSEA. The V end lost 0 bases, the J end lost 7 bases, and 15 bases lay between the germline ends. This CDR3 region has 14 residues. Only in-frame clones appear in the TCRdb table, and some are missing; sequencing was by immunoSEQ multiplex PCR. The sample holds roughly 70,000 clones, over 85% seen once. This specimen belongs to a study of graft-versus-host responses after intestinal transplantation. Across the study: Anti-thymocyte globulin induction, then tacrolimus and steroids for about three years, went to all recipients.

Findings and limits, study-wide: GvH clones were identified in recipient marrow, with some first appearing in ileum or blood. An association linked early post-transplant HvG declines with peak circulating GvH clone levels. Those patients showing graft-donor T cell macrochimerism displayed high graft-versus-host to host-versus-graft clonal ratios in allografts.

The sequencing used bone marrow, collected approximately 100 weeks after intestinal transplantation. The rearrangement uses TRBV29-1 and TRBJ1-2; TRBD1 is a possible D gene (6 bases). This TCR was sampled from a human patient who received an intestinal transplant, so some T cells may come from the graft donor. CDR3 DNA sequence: TGCAGCGTTGAAGAAACGTTACAGGGAACTGGCTACACCTTC. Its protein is CSVEETLQGTGYTF. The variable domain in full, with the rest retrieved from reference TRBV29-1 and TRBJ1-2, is SAVISQKPSRDICQRGTSLTIQCQVDSQVTMMFWYRQQPGQSLTLIATANQGSEATYESGFVIDKFPISRPNLTFSTLTVSNMSPEDSSIYLCSVEETLQGTGYTFGSGTRLTVV.